This T cell receptor (beta chain) was retrieved from a study of blood T cell repertoires in COVID-19. Profiled with immunoSEQ multiplex PCR; TCRdb holds only in-frame clones, not every one. The table lists approximately 210,000 clones, around four fifths of them singletons. Trimming removed 1 base from V and 2 bases from J, with 7 bases in between. CDR1 is LGHDT and CDR2 is YNNKEL in the germline V gene (reference sequence). This CDR3 region has 14 residues. Sequenced material: peripheral blood. This TCR derives from a human donor in a cohort sampled during active COVID-19. V and J are TRBV3-1 (or the pseudogene TRBV3-2) and TRBJ2-3; TRBD1 might be the D (6 bases). The CDR3 DNA sequence: TGTGCCAGCAGCCAAGCAGGGGTCACAGATACGCAGTATTTT. This encodes CASSQAGVTDTQYF.